This T cell receptor (beta chain) was identified in a study of T cell changes during pregnancy in multiple sclerosis. Germline CDR1 ENHRY, CDR2 SYGVKD. V lost 3 bases and J lost 2; bases outside the gene matches: 10. The CDR3 consists of 16 residues. The method was immunoSEQ multiplex PCR; TCRdb's version includes in-frame clones alone and lacks a portion of them. The table records roughly 110,000 clones, roughly 92% of them present only once. The sequence was obtained from a female donor with multiple sclerosis, enrolled in a pregnancy study. This sample comprised peripheral blood, obtained after pregnancy. This chain links TRBV10-3 with TRBJ2-7; 7 nucleotides line up with TRBD1. The CDR3: CAISDPRDSRTYEQYF. CDR3 nucleotide sequence: TGTGCCATCAGTGACCCTAGGGACAGTAGAACCTACGAGCAGTACTTC.